This TCR beta chain was sequenced in a study of regulatory T cells in long-lasting Graves disease. Time point described: persistent/refractory GD, antithyroid drugs over 5 years with positive TRAb. PBMC RNA served as the TCR library source. iRepertoire HTBI primers and Arm-PCR of CDR3 regions built TCR beta libraries. Via MiXCR, TCRdb re-called the multiplex PCR reads, giving one row per CDR3 protein. The sample has some 450,000 distinct CDR3 sequences; 23% are singletons. Germline V gene sequence: CDR1 LNHDA, CDR2 SQIVND (reference sequence). CDR3 size: 15 residues. V shed 3 bases, J shed 3 bases, and the junction held 3 bases outside the gene matches.

V and J are TRBV19 and TRBJ2-3; TRBD2 agrees at 10 bases. The specimen comprised peripheral blood mononuclear cells (PBMCs), sampled when the disease was refractory, from a patient treated with antithyroid drugs. This sequence was found in a female donor with Graves disease. This CDR3 is CASSMSGRATDTQYF. The CDR3 region has the DNA TGTGCCAGTAGTATGAGCGGGAGGGCAACAGATACGCAGTATTTT.